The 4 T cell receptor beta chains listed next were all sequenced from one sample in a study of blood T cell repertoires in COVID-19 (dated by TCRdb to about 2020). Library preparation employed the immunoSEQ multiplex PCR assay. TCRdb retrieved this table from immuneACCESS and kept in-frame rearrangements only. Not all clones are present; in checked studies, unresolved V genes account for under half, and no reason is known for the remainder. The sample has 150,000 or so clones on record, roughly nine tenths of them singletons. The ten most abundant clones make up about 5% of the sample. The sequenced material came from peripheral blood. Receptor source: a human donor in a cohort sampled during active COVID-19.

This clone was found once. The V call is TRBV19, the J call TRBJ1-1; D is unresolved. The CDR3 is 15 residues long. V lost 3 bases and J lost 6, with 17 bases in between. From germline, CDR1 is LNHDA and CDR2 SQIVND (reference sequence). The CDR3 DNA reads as TGTGCCAGTAGTATGCCCCCCGCTGGGCCCCCTGAAGCTTTCTTT. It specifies CASSMPPAGPPEAFF. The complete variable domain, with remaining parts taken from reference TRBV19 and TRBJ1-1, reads DGGITQSPKYLFRKEGQNVTLSCEQNLNHDAMYWYRQDPGQGLRLIYYSQIVNDFQKGDIAEGYSVSREKKESFPLTVTSAQKNPTAFYLCASSMPPAGPPEAFFGQGTRLTVV.

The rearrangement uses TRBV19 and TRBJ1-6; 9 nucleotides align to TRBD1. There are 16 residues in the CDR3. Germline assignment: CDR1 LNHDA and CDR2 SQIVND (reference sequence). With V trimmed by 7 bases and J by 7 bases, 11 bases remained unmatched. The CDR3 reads CASNRSPGTGNSPLHF. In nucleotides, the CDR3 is TGTGCCAGTAACAGATCACCCGGGACAGGGAATTCACCCCTCCACTTT. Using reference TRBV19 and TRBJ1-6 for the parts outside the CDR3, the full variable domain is DGGITQSPKYLFRKEGQNVTLSCEQNLNHDAMYWYRQDPGQGLRLIYYSQIVNDFQKGDIAEGYSVSREKKESFPLTVTSAQKNPTAFYLCASNRSPGTGNSPLHFGNGTRLTVT.

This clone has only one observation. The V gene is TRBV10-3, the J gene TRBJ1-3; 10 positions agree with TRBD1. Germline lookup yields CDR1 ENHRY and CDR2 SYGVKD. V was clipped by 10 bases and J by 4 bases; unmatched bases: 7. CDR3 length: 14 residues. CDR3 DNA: TGTGCCAGTGGACAGGGGGAGAGGGGAAACACCATATATTTT. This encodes CASGQGERGNTIYF.

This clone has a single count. This chain's CDR3 is CASSPGIGRSYEQYF. CDR3 sequence (DNA): TGTGCCAGCAGCCCGGGGATAGGGCGATCCTACGAGCAGTACTTC. The rearrangement joins TRBV3-1 (or the pseudogene TRBV3-2) to TRBJ2-7; a possible D gene is TRBD2 (5 bases). This CDR3 has 15 residues. Germline loops: CDR1 LGHDT, CDR2 YNNKEL (reference sequence). Between the trimmed V and J ends, which lost 4 bases and 1 base, there was a span of 14 bases.